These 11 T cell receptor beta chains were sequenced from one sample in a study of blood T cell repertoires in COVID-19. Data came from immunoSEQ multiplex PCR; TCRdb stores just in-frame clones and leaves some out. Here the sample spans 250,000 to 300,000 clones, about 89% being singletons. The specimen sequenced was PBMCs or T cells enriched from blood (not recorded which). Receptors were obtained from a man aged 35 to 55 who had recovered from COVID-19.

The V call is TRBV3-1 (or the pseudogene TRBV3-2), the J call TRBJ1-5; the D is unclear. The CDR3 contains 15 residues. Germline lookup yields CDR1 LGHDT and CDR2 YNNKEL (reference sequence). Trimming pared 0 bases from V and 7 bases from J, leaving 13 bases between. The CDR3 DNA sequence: TGTGCCAGCAGCCAAGACCACTCCCGCGAGCAGCCCCAGCATTTT. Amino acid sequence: CASSQDHSREQPQHF.

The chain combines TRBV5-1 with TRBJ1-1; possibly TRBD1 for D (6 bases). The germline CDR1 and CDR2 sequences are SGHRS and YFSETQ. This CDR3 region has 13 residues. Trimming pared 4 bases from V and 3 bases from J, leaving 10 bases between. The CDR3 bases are TGCGCCAGCAGCCGGACAGTTGACACTGAAGCTTTCTTT. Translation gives CASSRTVDTEAFF.

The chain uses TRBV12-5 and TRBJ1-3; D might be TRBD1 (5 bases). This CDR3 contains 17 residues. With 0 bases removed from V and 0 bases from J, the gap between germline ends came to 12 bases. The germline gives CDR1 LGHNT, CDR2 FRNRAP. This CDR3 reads CASGLVLQGLSGNTIYF. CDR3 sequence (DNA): TGTGCTAGTGGTTTGGTACTGCAGGGCCTCTCTGGAAACACCATATATTTT.

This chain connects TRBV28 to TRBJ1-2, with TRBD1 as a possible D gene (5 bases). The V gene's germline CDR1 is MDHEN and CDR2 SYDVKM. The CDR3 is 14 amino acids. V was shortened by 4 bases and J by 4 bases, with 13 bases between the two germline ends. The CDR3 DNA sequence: TGTGCCAGCAGTTCTACGGGGGGGGGCTATGGCTACACCTTC. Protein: CASSSTGGGYGYTF.

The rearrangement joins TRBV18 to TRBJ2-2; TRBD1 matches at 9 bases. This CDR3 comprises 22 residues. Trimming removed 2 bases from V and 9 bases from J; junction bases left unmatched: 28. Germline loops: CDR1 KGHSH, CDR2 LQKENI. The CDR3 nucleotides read TGTGCCAGCTCACCAACAGAACCTCGACCGAGAACAGGGGGCGGAGCCTTCCGGGAGCTGTTTTTT. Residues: CASSPTEPRPRTGGGAFRELFF.

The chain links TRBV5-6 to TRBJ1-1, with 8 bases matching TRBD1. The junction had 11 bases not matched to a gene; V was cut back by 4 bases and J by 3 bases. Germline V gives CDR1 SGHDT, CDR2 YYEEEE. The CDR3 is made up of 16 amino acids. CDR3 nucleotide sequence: TGTGCCAGCAGCGTAAACCCGGGACAGGTTTACACTGAAGCTTTCTTT. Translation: CASSVNPGQVYTEAFF.

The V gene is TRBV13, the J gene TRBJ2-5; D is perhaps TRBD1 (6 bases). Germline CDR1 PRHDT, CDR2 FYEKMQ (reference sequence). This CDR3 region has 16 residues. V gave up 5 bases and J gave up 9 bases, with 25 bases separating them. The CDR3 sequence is CASSRKRTASIGAQYF. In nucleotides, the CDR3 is TGTGCCAGCAGCCGCAAACGGACAGCCTCAATCGGGGCCCAGTACTTC.

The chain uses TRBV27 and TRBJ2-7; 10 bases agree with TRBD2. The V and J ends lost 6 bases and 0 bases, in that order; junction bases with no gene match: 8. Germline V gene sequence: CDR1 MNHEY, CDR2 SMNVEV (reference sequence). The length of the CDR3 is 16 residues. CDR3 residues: CASSVAGGKSSYEQYF. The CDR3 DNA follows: TGTGCCAGCAGCGTAGCGGGGGGTAAGAGCTCCTACGAGCAGTACTTC.

The CDR3 loop is CASSPRQGGQETQYF. CDR3 DNA: TGTGCCAGCTCACCCAGACAGGGGGGACAAGAGACCCAGTACTTC. This chain connects TRBV18 to TRBJ2-5, with 9 bases aligning to TRBD1. The CDR3 runs 15 residues. The germline V gene encodes CDR1 KGHSH and CDR2 LQKENI. Trimming took 3 bases from V and 2 from J; bases not matched to a gene: 4.

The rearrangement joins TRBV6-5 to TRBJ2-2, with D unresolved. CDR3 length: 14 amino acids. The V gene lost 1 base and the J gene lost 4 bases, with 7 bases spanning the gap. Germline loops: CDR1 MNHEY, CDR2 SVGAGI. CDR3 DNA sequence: TGTGCCAGCAGTTACTTTACGAGCACCGGGGAGCTGTTTTTT. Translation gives CASSYFTSTGELFF.

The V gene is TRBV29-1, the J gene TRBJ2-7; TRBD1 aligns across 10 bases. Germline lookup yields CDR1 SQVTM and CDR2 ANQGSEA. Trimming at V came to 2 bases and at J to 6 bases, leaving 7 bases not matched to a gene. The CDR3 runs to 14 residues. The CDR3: CSVERGQGLSEQYF. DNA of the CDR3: TGCAGCGTTGAAAGGGGACAGGGGCTCTCCGAGCAGTACTTC.